This TCR beta chain derives from a study of blood T cell repertoires in COVID-19. Some clones are missing from TCRdb's copy, which holds only in-frame ones; the method was immunoSEQ multiplex PCR. The sample carries around 37,000 clones, 75% to 90% recorded once. There are 12 residues in the CDR3. V lost 2 bases and J lost 4, with 6 bases in between. Germline CDR1 and CDR2: LGHDT and YNNKEL (reference sequence). The source material was peripheral blood. V is TRBV3-1 (or the pseudogene TRBV3-2) and J is TRBJ2-7, with a possible D match to TRBD2 (5 bases). This clonotype was obtained from a man between 50 and 59 years old with active or convalescent COVID-19. Here the CDR3 reads CASSQTGYEQYF. CDR3 DNA: TGTGCCAGCAGCCAAACGGGATACGAGCAGTACTTC.